A single sample gave rise to the 5 T cell receptor beta chains below, sequenced in a study of blood T cell repertoires in COVID-19. TCRdb's table, derived via immunoSEQ multiplex PCR, lists solely in-frame clones and lacks some. The sample has about 200,000 clones; approximately 85% are singletons. Sequenced: peripheral blood. The source is a woman aged 45-59 years with active or convalescent COVID-19.

The J gene is TRBJ2-1, the V gene TRBV29-1; D is possibly TRBD2 (6 bases). Germline V CDR1 and CDR2: SQVTM, ANQGSEA. Trimming stripped 0 bases from V and 2 bases from J, with 14 bases between. The CDR3 length is 16 residues. For the CDR3, the DNA is TGCAGCGTTGAAGATCGTGGGGGAGGCGCCTACAATGAGCAGTTCTTC. This translates into CSVEDRGGGAYNEQFF.

The genes are TRBV7-3 and TRBJ1-1; D is perhaps TRBD1 (6 bases). There are 14 residues in the CDR3. Trimming removed 5 bases from V and 0 bases from J, with 10 bases in between. Germline assignment: CDR1 SGHTA and CDR2 FQGTGA. The CDR3 spells CASSQGGVNTEAFF. CDR3 coding DNA: TGTGCCAGCAGCCAAGGGGGGGTGAACACTGAAGCTTTCTTT.

CDR3 in DNA: TGCGCCAGCAGCTTGGCCCCGACAGGGAATGAAAAACTGTTTTTT. Translated, it gives CASSLAPTGNEKLFF. The chain carries TRBV5-1 and TRBJ1-4; 7 bases line up with TRBD1. This CDR3 region has 15 residues. The germline V gene has CDR1 SGHRS and CDR2 YFSETQ. V shed 0 bases, J shed 5 bases, and the junction held 4 bases outside the gene matches.

The CDR3 DNA is TGTGCCAGCGGAGTAAACAATCAGCCCCAGCATTTT. Translating it yields CASGVNNQPQHF. This rearrangement joins TRBV7-9 to TRBJ1-5, with D unclear. CDR1 SEHNR and CDR2 FQNEAQ come from the germline V gene (reference sequence). This CDR3 region has 12 residues. Trimming removed 8 bases from V and 3 bases from J, with 8 bases in between.

V usage is TRBV11-2 and J usage is TRBJ1-3; tentatively, D is TRBD1 (5 bases). V gave up 5 bases and J gave up 2 bases, with 16 bases separating them. This CDR3 spans 16 amino acids. CDR1 is SGHAT and CDR2 is FQNNGV in the germline V gene. CDR3 sequence reads: CASSLGPSQAGNTIYF. The CDR3 coding sequence is TGTGCCAGCAGCCTGGGGCCGTCCCAGGCTGGAAACACCATATATTTT.